The 15 T cell receptor beta chains below come from one sample, sequenced in a study of beta chain features in type 1 diabetes. What was sequenced were expressed TCRB transcripts, since all of the isolated RNA had been reverse transcribed. TCRdb's copy holds only in-frame clones and misses some; the assay was immunoSEQ multiplex PCR. The sample consists of 250,000 or so clones, about 71% of them appearing once. Source material: naive CD4+ T cells from blood. The receptors originated from a man aged 25-40 years in good health.

This clone has a handful of counts. This chain uses TRBV7-2 with TRBJ1-1; no firm D call. The CDR3 runs 14 residues. V gave up 2 bases and J gave up 1 base, with 8 bases separating them. Looked up from germline, CDR1 is SGHTA and CDR2 is FQGNSA. CDR3 residues: CASSLIPQNTEAFF. The CDR3 nucleotides read TGTGCCAGCAGCTTAATCCCTCAGAACACTGAAGCTTTCTTT.

This chain joins TRBV2 and TRBJ2-7; D not resolved. The CDR3 extends over 12 amino acids. V lost 3 bases and J 4 bases, leaving 7 bases between the germline ends. Germline CDR1 is SNHLY and CDR2 is FYNNEI. CDR3 sequence: CASSDYLYEQYF. The CDR3 DNA reads as TGTGCCAGCAGTGACTACCTATACGAGCAGTACTTC.

As concerns this clone: Other DNA sequences in the same sample also yield this CDR3. The chain carries TRBV29-1 and TRBJ2-7; D gene ambiguous. The CDR3 runs to 12 residues. Per germline, CDR1 SQVTM and CDR2 ANQGSEA. The V end lost 1 base, the J end lost 2 bases, and 6 bases lay between the germline ends. CDR3: CSVEGQTYEQYF. The CDR3 region has the DNA TGCAGCGTTGAAGGGCAGACCTACGAGCAGTACTTC.

This clone showed up just a few times. The genes are TRBV30 and TRBJ1-1; D is ambiguous. This CDR3 has 15 amino acids. Germline CDR1 and CDR2: GTSNPN and SVGIG (reference sequence). V was trimmed by 0 bases and J by 2 bases, leaving 13 bases between them. For the CDR3, the DNA is TGTGCCTGGAGTGTAGGGCCCCAGAGAAACACTGAAGCTTTCTTT. Its protein is CAWSVGPQRNTEAFF.

The chain couples TRBV7-9 to TRBJ2-1; D unresolved. Germline assignment: CDR1 SEHNR and CDR2 FQNEAQ (reference sequence). The V gene lost 3 bases and the J gene lost 9 bases, with 6 bases spanning the gap. This CDR3 comprises 11 residues. The CDR3: CASSFIFEQFF. For the CDR3, the DNA is TGTGCCAGCAGCTTTATTTTTGAGCAGTTCTTC.

This chain connects TRBV5-1 to TRBJ2-3, with 8 bases matching TRBD2. V was pared by 1 base and J by 2 bases, with 6 bases of the junction left unmatched. The length of the CDR3 is 16 residues. The germline V gene has CDR1 SGHRS and CDR2 YFSETQ. Here the CDR3 reads CASSLIAGSYTDTQYF. CDR3 DNA: TGCGCCAGCAGCTTGATAGCGGGATCTTACACAGATACGCAGTATTTT.

This clone was observed a handful of times. The CDR3 protein is CASRETGVTGELFF. The CDR3 DNA reads TGTGCCAGCAGGGAGACAGGGGTCACCGGGGAGCTGTTTTTT. V and J are TRBV25-1 and TRBJ2-2, with 8 bases fitting TRBD1. After removal of 6 bases from V and 4 bases from J, the junction contained 4 bases not matched to a gene. Germline CDR1 and CDR2: MGHDK and SYGVNS. There are 14 residues in the CDR3.

The V and J genes are TRBV27 and TRBJ2-1; 10 nucleotides match TRBD2. The germline V gene has CDR1 MNHEY and CDR2 SMNVEV (reference sequence). The CDR3 consists of 14 residues. V shed 6 bases, J shed 4 bases, and the junction held 3 bases outside the gene matches. CDR3 bases: TGTGCCAGCAGGCCACTAGCGGGATACAATGAGCAGTTCTTC. Protein product: CASRPLAGYNEQFF.

V usage is TRBV28 and J usage is TRBJ2-4, with 10 bases lining up with TRBD1. The ends lost 11 bases at V and 4 bases at J; junction bases unmatched: 5. CDR3 length: 13 amino acids. The germline V gene has CDR1 MDHEN and CDR2 SYDVKM. CDR3 loop: CACRTGGKNIQYF. CDR3 DNA: TGTGCCTGTAGGACAGGGGGAAAAAACATTCAGTACTTC.

This chain connects TRBV10-3 to TRBJ2-7; 7 bases line up with TRBD2. The CDR3 sequence is 14 residues long. J was trimmed by 5 bases and V by 1 base; bases with no gene match: 5. In germline, CDR1 is ENHRY, CDR2 SYGVKD. CDR3 DNA: TGTGCCATCAGTGAGTTGTCTAGCGGAGACGAGCAGTACTTC. This sequence encodes CAISELSSGDEQYF.

This chain links TRBV5-1 with TRBJ2-1, with D maybe TRBD2 (6 bases). The germline V and J ends were trimmed by 4 bases and 4 bases, with 9 bases remaining between them. CDR3 length: 13 amino acids. Germline V lookup: CDR1 SGHRS, CDR2 YFSETQ. The CDR3 loop is CASSTDYYNEQFF. DNA of the CDR3: TGCGCCAGCAGCACGGACTATTACAATGAGCAGTTCTTC.

This chain links TRBV30 with TRBJ1-2, with a tentative D call TRBD1 (6 bases). The CDR3 contains 14 residues. Germline CDR1 GTSNPN, CDR2 SVGIG (reference sequence). Trimming took 0 bases from V and 6 from J, leaving 14 bases between them. The CDR3 coding sequence is TGTGCCTGGAGTGTACGAGGGGGTGTCCATGGCTACACCTTC. It translates to CAWSVRGGVHGYTF.

A word on this clone: Within the sample, other DNA sequences also encode this same CDR3. The J gene is TRBJ2-1, the V gene TRBV29-1, with D tentatively TRBD1 or TRBD2 (5 bases each). Trimming pared 4 bases from V and 0 bases from J, leaving 7 bases between. CDR1 is SQVTM, CDR2 ANQGSEA, per germline. The CDR3 is 13 residues long. CDR3 DNA sequence: TGCAGCGTTGGAGGGGTCTCCTACAATGAGCAGTTCTTC. Translating it yields CSVGGVSYNEQFF.

This clone occurred once. V gene TRBV28 combines with J gene TRBJ2-7, with D hard to call. The CDR3 totals 14 residues. Germline CDR1 and CDR2: MDHEN and SYDVKM. Trimming pared 2 bases from V and 0 bases from J, leaving 8 bases between. This CDR3 is CASSLPPDSYEQYF. The CDR3 DNA is TGTGCCAGCAGTTTACCTCCAGACTCCTACGAGCAGTACTTC.

As DNA, the CDR3 is TGCAGCGTAAAAGGGAGGATGAGAACTGAAGCTTTCTTT. Residues: CSVKGRMRTEAFF. This sequence joins TRBV29-1 and TRBJ1-1; D is unclear. Trimming took 6 bases from V and 5 from J, leaving 16 bases between them. CDR3 length: 13 amino acids. Germline loops: CDR1 SQVTM, CDR2 ANQGSEA. Looking up the rest from reference TRBV29-1 and TRBJ1-1 gives the full variable domain: SAVISQKPSRDICQRGTSLTIQCQVDSQVTMMFWYRQQPGQSLTLIATANQGSEATYESGFVIDKFPISRPNLTFSTLTVSNMSPEDSSIYLCSVKGRMRTEAFFGQGTRLTVV.